This is a list of T cell receptor beta chains from one sample in a study of blood T cell repertoires in COVID-19. TCRdb's table, derived via immunoSEQ multiplex PCR, lists solely in-frame clones and lacks some. The sample lists some 200,000 clones, roughly 79% occurring once. Source material: peripheral blood. The receptors were sampled from an elderly woman with COVID-19, enrolled during active disease. Each CDR3 is given with its conserved first and last residue. D genes are given only for firm matches. The listing skips clone size in some rows; elsewhere it reads once, few, many or a size class.

TRBV3-1/TRBV3-2,TRBJ1-2,TRBD1,.,CASSQDGTGAIYGYTF,TGTGCCAGCAGCCAAGACGGGACAGGGGCCATCTATGGCTACACCTTC
TRBV11-3,TRBJ2-7,.,.,CASSLADSSPYEQYF,TGTGCCAGCAGCTTAGCGGACAGTTCACCCTACGAGCAGTACTTC
TRBV19,TRBJ1-6,TRBD1,.,CASSSPTGGFRNSPLHF,TGTGCCAGTAGTAGCCCGACAGGGGGCTTCAGGAATTCACCCCTCCACTTT
TRBV10-3,TRBJ2-7,TRBD1,.,CAITTGGVREQYF,TGTGCCATCACCACAGGGGGAGTTCGGGAGCAGTACTTC
TRBV7-2,TRBJ1-2,.,few,CASSLGGAGPYGYTF,TGTGCCAGCAGCTTAGGCGGTGCAGGGCCGTATGGCTACACCTTC
TRBV6-1,TRBJ2-5,TRBD2,.,CASRGPAGGETQYF,TGTGCCAGCCGCGGCCCTGCCGGGGGGGAGACCCAGTACTTC
TRBV29-1,TRBJ1-4,.,.,CSTRTVNEKLFF,TGCAGCACCAGGACAGTTAATGAAAAACTGTTTTTT
TRBV7-7,TRBJ2-7,.,.,CASSPNPIGGFGSYEQYF,TGTGCTAGCAGCCCAAATCCTATCGGGGGTTTCGGCTCCTACGAGCAGTACTTC
TRBV7-9,TRBJ2-1,.,once,CASSLAGVNEQFF,TGTGCCAGCAGCTTAGCAGGGGTGAATGAGCAGTTCTTC
TRBV28,TRBJ2-2,TRBD2,once,CASSLSGVGAGDRPGELFF,TGTGCCAGCAGTTTGAGTGGAGTGGGAGCGGGAGATCGGCCCGGGGAGCTGTTTTTT
TRBV9,TRBJ2-3,TRBD2,once,CASSAYGTSGGAPDTQYF,TGTGCCAGCAGCGCCTATGGGACTAGCGGGGGGGCGCCAGATACGCAGTATTTT
TRBV6-5,TRBJ2-7,.,few,CASRALGLGDEQYF,TGTGCCAGCAGGGCTCTGGGGCTCGGCGACGAGCAGTACTTC
TRBV5-1,TRBJ2-6,TRBD1,.,CASSIQGYGANVLTF,TGCGCCAGCAGCATACAGGGGTATGGGGCCAACGTCCTGACTTTC
TRBV3-1/TRBV3-2,TRBJ1-4,.,few,CASSPGVANEKLFF,TGTGCCAGCAGCCCGGGGGTAGCTAATGAAAAACTGTTTTTT
TRBV7-2,TRBJ2-2,TRBD2,.,CASSSRTSGRTTGELFF,TGTGCCAGCAGCTCGCGCACTAGCGGGAGGACCACCGGGGAGCTGTTTTTT
TRBV6-4,TRBJ2-1,TRBD2,.,CASARVPGLASNEQFF,TGTGCCAGCGCCCGAGTCCCCGGACTAGCTAGCAATGAGCAGTTCTTC
TRBV5-4,TRBJ1-2,TRBD1,.,CASSRPGQGRGYTF,TGTGCCAGCAGCCGACCGGGACAGGGGCGCGGCTACACCTTC
TRBV5-4,TRBJ1-2,.,.,CASSLEYDMPYTF,TGTGCCAGCAGCTTGGAATATGACATGCCCTACACCTTC
TRBV19,TRBJ1-2,.,.,CASSTVYVYGYTF,TGTGCCAGTAGTACGGTTTACGTCTATGGCTACACCTTC
TRBV7-2,TRBJ1-6,.,.,CASSLVAGGTRNSPLHF,TGTGCCAGCAGCTTAGTAGCGGGGGGGACACGGAATTCACCCCTCCACTTT
TRBV9,TRBJ1-1,TRBD1,.,CASSEAGTDTEAFF,TGTGCCAGCAGCGAAGCCGGGACAGACACTGAAGCTTTCTTT
TRBV3-1/TRBV3-2,TRBJ2-5,.,.,CASSARPQGIKTQYF,TGTGCCAGCAGCGCCCGCCCGCAGGGAATCAAGACCCAGTACTTC
TRBV5-1,TRBJ2-3,TRBD2,once,CASSLTPSGGTDTQYF,TGCGCCAGCAGCTTGACTCCTAGCGGGGGGACAGATACGCAGTATTTT
TRBV15,TRBJ2-5,TRBD2,.,CATSRDLAGGQETQYF,TGTGCCACCAGCAGAGACCTAGCGGGGGGTCAAGAGACCCAGTACTTC
TRBV7-2,TRBJ2-5,TRBD2,.,CASSQRLAGGSQTQYF,TGTGCCAGCAGCCAAAGACTAGCGGGGGGCTCGCAGACCCAGTACTTC
TRBV28,TRBJ1-1,.,once,CASLGRVGWSTEAFF,TGTGCCAGCCTGGGGAGGGTCGGGTGGAGCACTGAAGCTTTCTTT
TRBV7-9,TRBJ2-7,.,.,CASSLEDSSYEQYF,TGTGCCAGCAGCTTAGAAGACAGCTCCTACGAGCAGTACTTC
TRBV6-1,TRBJ2-3,.,.,CASSERKEGRSTDTQYF,TGTGCCAGCAGTGAAAGGAAAGAGGGCAGGAGCACAGATACGCAGTATTTT
TRBV7-2,TRBJ2-5,TRBD2,.,CASSLASGRGQETQYF,TGTGCCAGCAGCTTAGCTAGCGGGAGGGGACAAGAGACCCAGTACTTC
TRBV7-8,TRBJ2-6,.,.,CASSFLGHQGRRTTGANVLTF,TGTGCCAGCAGCTTCTTAGGCCACCAGGGGCGGCGCACTACTGGGGCCAACGTCCTGACTTTC
TRBV11-3,TRBJ2-1,TRBD2,.,CASSLGAGAEQFF,TGTGCCAGCAGCTTAGGGGCGGGAGCGGAGCAGTTCTTC
TRBV13,TRBJ2-3,.,few,CASSWGPTTDTQYF,TGTGCCAGCAGCTGGGGGCCGACGACAGATACGCAGTATTTT
TRBV28,TRBJ2-2,TRBD2,.,CASSLWGLAGNTGELFF,TGTGCCAGCAGTTTGTGGGGACTAGCGGGAAACACCGGGGAGCTGTTTTTT
TRBV18,TRBJ2-7,.,.,CASSQRLPAEQYF,TGTGCCAGCTCCCAGCGCCTACCGGCGGAGCAGTACTTC
TRBV5-1,TRBJ1-4,.,once,CASSLGGSVNEKLFF,TGCGCCAGCAGCTTGGGAGGAAGTGTTAATGAAAAACTGTTTTTT
TRBV6-5,TRBJ1-2,.,.,CASSPERYWSYGYTF,TGTGCCAGCAGTCCCGAACGCTACTGGAGTTATGGCTACACCTTC
TRBV5-6,TRBJ2-7,TRBD1,.,CASSISQGAQWNRQYF,TGTGCCAGCAGCATCTCGCAGGGGGCCCAGTGGAATAGGCAGTACTTC
TRBV27,TRBJ1-1,TRBD1,many,CASSFTGQSEAFF,TGTGCCAGCAGTTTTACGGGACAGTCTGAAGCTTTCTTT
TRBV19,TRBJ1-5,.,.,CASSMGEGLKPQHF,TGTGCCAGTAGTATGGGGGAGGGCCTAAAGCCCCAGCATTTT
TRBV27,TRBJ2-7,TRBD1,.,CASSSGQGPYEQYF,TGTGCCAGCAGTTCGGGACAGGGACCCTACGAGCAGTACTTC
TRBV5-6,TRBJ1-6,.,.,CASSPGGSQRALHF,TGTGCCAGCAGCCCCGGGGGGAGCCAGCGGGCCCTCCACTTT
TRBV11-3,TRBJ2-5,TRBD1,.,CASSPGQGRGAETQYF,TGTGCCAGCAGCCCAGGACAGGGGAGGGGTGCCGAGACCCAGTACTTC